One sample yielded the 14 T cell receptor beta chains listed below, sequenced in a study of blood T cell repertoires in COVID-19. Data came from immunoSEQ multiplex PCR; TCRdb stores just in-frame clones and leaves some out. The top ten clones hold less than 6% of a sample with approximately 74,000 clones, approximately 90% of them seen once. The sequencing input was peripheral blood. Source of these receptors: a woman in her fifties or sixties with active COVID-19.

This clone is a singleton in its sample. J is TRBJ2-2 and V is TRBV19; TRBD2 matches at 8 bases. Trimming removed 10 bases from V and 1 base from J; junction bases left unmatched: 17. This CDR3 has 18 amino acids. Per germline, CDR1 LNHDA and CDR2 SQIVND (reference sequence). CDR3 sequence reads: CATRGALGTSGNTGELFF. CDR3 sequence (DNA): TGTGCCACAAGAGGAGCCCTTGGCACTAGCGGGAACACCGGGGAGCTGTTTTTT.

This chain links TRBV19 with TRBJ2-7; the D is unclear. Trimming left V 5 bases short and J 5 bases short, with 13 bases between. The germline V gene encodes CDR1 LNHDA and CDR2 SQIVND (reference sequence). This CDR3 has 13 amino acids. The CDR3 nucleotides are TGTGCCAGTAGTTACTCGTATTACGACGAGCAGTACTTC. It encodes CASSYSYYDEQYF.

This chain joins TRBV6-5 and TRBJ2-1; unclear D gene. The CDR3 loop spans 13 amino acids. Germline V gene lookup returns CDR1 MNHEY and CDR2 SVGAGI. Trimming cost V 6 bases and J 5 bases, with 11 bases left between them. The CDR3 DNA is TGTGCCAGCAGAACTCTTGCTCACAATGAGCAGTTCTTC. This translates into CASRTLAHNEQFF.

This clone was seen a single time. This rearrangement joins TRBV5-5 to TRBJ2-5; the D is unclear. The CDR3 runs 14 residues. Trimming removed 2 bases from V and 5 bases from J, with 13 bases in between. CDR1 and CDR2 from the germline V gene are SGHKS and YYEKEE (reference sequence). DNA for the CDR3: TGTGCCAGCAGCTTAATACCAACAGTTGAGACCCAGTACTTC. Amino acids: CASSLIPTVETQYF.

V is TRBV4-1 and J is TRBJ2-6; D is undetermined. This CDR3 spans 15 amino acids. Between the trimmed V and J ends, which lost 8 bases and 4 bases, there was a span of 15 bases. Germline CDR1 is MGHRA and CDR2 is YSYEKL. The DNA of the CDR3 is TGCGCCAGCGCCCCCCCAGGATCCGGGGCCAACGTCCTGACTTTC. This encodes CASAPPGSGANVLTF.

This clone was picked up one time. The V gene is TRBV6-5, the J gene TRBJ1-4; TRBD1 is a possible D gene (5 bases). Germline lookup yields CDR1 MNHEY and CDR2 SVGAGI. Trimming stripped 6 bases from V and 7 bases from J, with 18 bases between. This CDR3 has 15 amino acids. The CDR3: CASRARALGGEKLFF. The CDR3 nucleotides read TGTGCCAGCAGAGCTCGAGCCCTGGGGGGTGAAAAACTGTTTTTT.

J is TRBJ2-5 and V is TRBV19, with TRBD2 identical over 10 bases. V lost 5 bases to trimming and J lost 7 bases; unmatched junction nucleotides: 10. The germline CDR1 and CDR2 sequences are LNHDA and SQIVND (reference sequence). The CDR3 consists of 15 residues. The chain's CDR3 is CASSPTSGTSGTQYF. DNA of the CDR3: TGTGCCAGTAGTCCTACTAGCGGGACGAGTGGGACCCAGTACTTC.

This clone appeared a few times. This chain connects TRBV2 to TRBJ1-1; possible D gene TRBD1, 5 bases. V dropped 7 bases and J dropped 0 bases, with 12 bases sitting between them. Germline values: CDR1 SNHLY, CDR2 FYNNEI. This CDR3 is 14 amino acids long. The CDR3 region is CASKAQGMNTEAFF. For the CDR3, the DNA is TGTGCCAGCAAGGCCCAGGGCATGAACACTGAAGCTTTCTTT.

The CDR3 protein is CASSLRSQVETQYF. The CDR3 region has the DNA TGTGCCAGCAGCTTGAGGAGCCAAGTAGAGACCCAGTACTTC. V and J are TRBV5-4 and TRBJ2-5; unclear D gene. V was pared by 1 base and J by 4 bases, with 11 bases between. This CDR3 comprises 14 residues. Germline V lookup: CDR1 SGHNT, CDR2 YYREEE (reference sequence).

DNA for the CDR3: TGCGCCAGCAGCCAAGGGCCTAGCGGGAGGGGAGAGACCCAGTACTTC. It translates to CASSQGPSGRGETQYF. The chain uses TRBV4-1 and TRBJ2-5; 12 nucleotides line up with TRBD2. The CDR3 length is 16 residues. Per germline, CDR1 MGHRA and CDR2 YSYEKL. Losses at the gene ends were 1 base for V and 4 bases for J; bases not matched to a gene: 4.

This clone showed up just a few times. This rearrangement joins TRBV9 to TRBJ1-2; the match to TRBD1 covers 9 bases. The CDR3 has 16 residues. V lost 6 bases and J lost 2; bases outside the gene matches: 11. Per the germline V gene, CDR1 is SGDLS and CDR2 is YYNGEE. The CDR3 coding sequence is TGTGCCAGCACCGGACAGGGGTTGATTGGGAACTATGGCTACACCTTC. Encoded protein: CASTGQGLIGNYGYTF. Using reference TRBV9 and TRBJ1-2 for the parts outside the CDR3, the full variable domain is DSGVTQTPKHLITATGQRVTLRCSPRSGDLSVYWYQQSLDQGLQFLIQYYNGEERAKGNILERFSAQQFPDLHSELNLSSLELGDSALYFCASTGQGLIGNYGYTFGSGTRLTVV.

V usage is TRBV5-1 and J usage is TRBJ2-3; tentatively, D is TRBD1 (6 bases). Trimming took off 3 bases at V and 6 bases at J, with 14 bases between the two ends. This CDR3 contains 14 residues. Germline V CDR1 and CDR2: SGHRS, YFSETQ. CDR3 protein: CASSYRPGVDTQYF. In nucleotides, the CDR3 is TGCGCCAGCAGCTACCGCCCAGGGGTGGATACGCAGTATTTT.

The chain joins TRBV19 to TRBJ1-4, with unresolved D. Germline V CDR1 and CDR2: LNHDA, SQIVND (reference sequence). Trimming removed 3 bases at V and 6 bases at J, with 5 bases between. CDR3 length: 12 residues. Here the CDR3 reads CASSMAHEKLFF. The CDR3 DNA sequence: TGTGCCAGTAGTATGGCCCATGAAAAACTGTTTTTT.

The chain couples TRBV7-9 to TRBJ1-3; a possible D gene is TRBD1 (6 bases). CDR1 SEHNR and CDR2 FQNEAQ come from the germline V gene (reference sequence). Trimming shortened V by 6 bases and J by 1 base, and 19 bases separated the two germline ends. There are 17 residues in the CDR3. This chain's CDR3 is CASRPRTDTVSGNTIYF. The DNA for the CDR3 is TGTGCCAGCAGGCCCCGGACAGACACCGTTTCTGGAAACACCATATATTTT.